Listed below are T cell receptor beta chains from one sample, sequenced in a study of post-analysis software for immune sequencing data. TCRdb reprocessed the PCR reads via MiXCR and lists one record per CDR3 protein. This sample yields 350,000 to 500,000 distinct CDR3 sequences, of which approximately 42% are seen a single time; under 9% belongs to the top ten. The sequencing sample was made of blood. The receptor set was obtained from a girl aged 2-10 years with multiple sclerosis. Each CDR3 is given with its conserved first and last residue. The order of the fields is J gene, CDR3 length, V gene, CDR3 protein.

J gene: TRBJ2-6; CDR3 length: 16; V gene: TRBV7-3; CDR3 protein: CASSFQGSTGANVLTF
J gene: TRBJ2-5; CDR3 length: 13; V gene: TRBV10-3; CDR3 protein: CAISDPWGETQYF
J gene: TRBJ2-5; CDR3 length: 12; V gene: TRBV29-1; CDR3 protein: CSVEHLQETQYF
J gene: TRBJ2-7; CDR3 length: 14; V gene: TRBV4-2; CDR3 protein: CASSPQGNPYEQYF
J gene: TRBJ2-3; CDR3 length: 16; V gene: TRBV4-3; CDR3 protein: CASSPAWGTSTDTQYF
J gene: TRBJ2-3; CDR3 length: 14; V gene: TRBV25-1; CDR3 protein: CASSDTFRTDTQYF
J gene: TRBJ2-7; CDR3 length: 13; V gene: TRBV5-1; CDR3 protein: CASSSSGGYERYF
J gene: TRBJ2-1; CDR3 length: 14; V gene: TRBV12-3/TRBV12-4; CDR3 protein: CASSGGLALNEQFF
J gene: TRBJ1-5; CDR3 length: 14; V gene: TRBV3-1; CDR3 protein: CASSPTGGRQPQHF
J gene: TRBJ2-4; CDR3 length: 17; V gene: TRBV28; CDR3 protein: CASSLPGGGVAKNIQYF
J gene: TRBJ2-3; CDR3 length: 15; V gene: TRBV9; CDR3 protein: CASSVRAESTDTQYF
J gene: TRBJ2-1; CDR3 length: 15; V gene: TRBV20-1; CDR3 protein: CSAPLAGAVVDEQFF
J gene: TRBJ1-2; CDR3 length: 13; V gene: TRBV7-9; CDR3 protein: CASSLEVGRGYTF
J gene: TRBJ2-7; CDR3 length: 15; V gene: TRBV5-8; CDR3 protein: CASSLGPGSLYEQYF
J gene: TRBJ2-3; CDR3 length: 17; V gene: TRBV5-1; CDR3 protein: CASSSGTGGISTDTQYF
J gene: TRBJ2-3; CDR3 length: 13; V gene: TRBV21-1; CDR3 protein: CASSSNPTDTQYF
J gene: TRBJ2-3; CDR3 length: 15; V gene: TRBV12-3/TRBV12-4; CDR3 protein: CASSLTGSRTDTQYF
J gene: TRBJ2-7; CDR3 length: 13; V gene: TRBV7-2; CDR3 protein: CASSLERKYEQYF
J gene: TRBJ2-3; CDR3 length: 13; V gene: TRBV29-1; CDR3 protein: CSVEGGGTDTQYF
J gene: TRBJ1-1; CDR3 length: 15; V gene: TRBV7-9; CDR3 protein: CASSLGPGLMTEAFF
J gene: TRBJ2-7; CDR3 length: 13; V gene: TRBV12-3/TRBV12-4; CDR3 protein: CASSLVQTYEQYF
J gene: TRBJ2-1; CDR3 length: 16; V gene: TRBV7-9; CDR3 protein: CASSLVLGSSYNEQCF
J gene: -; CDR3 length: 15; V gene: TRBV27; CDR3 protein: CASSPYQAGRYEQYF
J gene: TRBJ2-4; CDR3 length: 14; V gene: TRBV12-3/TRBV12-4; CDR3 protein: CASSTLAGRNIQYF
J gene: TRBJ2-1; CDR3 length: 13; V gene: TRBV29-1; CDR3 protein: CSVRGLLLNGQFF
J gene: TRBJ2-1; CDR3 length: 15; V gene: TRBV7-9; CDR3 protein: CASTERGSSYNEQFF
J gene: TRBJ1-2; CDR3 length: 12; V gene: TRBV28; CDR3 protein: CASSFGQYGYTF
J gene: TRBJ2-6; CDR3 length: 18; V gene: TRBV12-3/TRBV12-4; CDR3 protein: CASSRTSRGVSGANVLTF
J gene: TRBJ1-4; CDR3 length: 13; V gene: TRBV27; CDR3 protein: CASSTSPGYELFF
J gene: TRBJ1-1; CDR3 length: 10; V gene: TRBV24-1; CDR3 protein: CATANTEAFF
J gene: TRBJ1-1; CDR3 length: 14; V gene: TRBV5-4; CDR3 protein: CASSLAPVNTEAFF
J gene: TRBJ2-1; CDR3 length: 18; V gene: TRBV15; CDR3 protein: CATSGSSSGSLPYNEQFF
J gene: TRBJ2-5; CDR3 length: 13; V gene: TRBV5-6; CDR3 protein: CASSSTGEETQYF
J gene: TRBJ1-1; CDR3 length: 13; V gene: TRBV14; CDR3 protein: CASSRAAGTEAFF
J gene: TRBJ2-1; CDR3 length: 14; V gene: TRBV29-1; CDR3 protein: CSGERTGWEDEQFF
J gene: TRBJ2-7; CDR3 length: 16; V gene: TRBV6-6; CDR3 protein: CASSYRRGGPNYEQYF
J gene: TRBJ2-7; CDR3 length: 17; V gene: TRBV6-2/TRBV6-3; CDR3 protein: CASSRTSGNRKLYEQYF
J gene: TRBJ1-1; CDR3 length: 14; V gene: TRBV11-2; CDR3 protein: CASSIQQGPGKAFF
J gene: TRBJ2-1; CDR3 length: 19; V gene: TRBV3-1; CDR3 protein: CASSPTGPALDGGRVEQFF
J gene: TRBJ2-3; CDR3 length: 19; V gene: TRBV10-3; CDR3 protein: CAISDPIAGEPSSTDTQYF